This TCR beta chain was profiled in a study of blood T cell repertoires in COVID-19 (dated by TCRdb to the early 2020s). With regard to the full study: Collaborator samples came from the United States, Italy and Spain and covered acute and convalescent phases of COVID-19. The prospective study material was composed of cDNA or gDNA derived from T cells, B-cell-depleted T cells, or PBMCs. Sample metadata almost always included a de-identified subject ID, COVID-19 status, age in years and sex. Subjects who had been exposed to COVID-19, were actively infected with it, or had recovered from it provided the deeply sampled blood TCRbeta repertoires that made up the dataset. A freely available public database, intended as a resource for researchers studying the immune response to SARS-CoV-2, is where the repertoires were released. Samples were obtained from the ongoing ImmuneRACE study (first 160 participants) and from 1,254 subjects provided by 6 global collaborators. HLA class I and class II types, where available, came from metadata supplied by the sample provider rather than from assay-based typing. General conclusions and limits of the study: The quantity of clinical and demographic metadata differed by source and by participant and was supplied without curation.

The immunoSEQ Assay, a bias-controlled multiplex PCR, was used to amplify TCRbeta CDR3 regions from genomic DNA. The published analysis was carried out like this. The number of nucleated cells in each sample was estimated by amplification of reference gene primers within the assay. Sequence reads were collapsed and filtered to measure the absolute abundance of every unique TCRbeta CDR3 rearrangement. For each sample, productive Simpson clonality was calculated as the square root of Simpson's diversity index across productive rearrangements. TCRdb carries this immuneACCESS record with in-frame sequences only. Its versions omit some clonotypes, under half of them owing to an unresolved V gene in the studies checked, with the rest unexplained. V and J calls and clone size follow that table, whereas D and trimming were derived from the DNA. Recorded for this sample are hundreds of thousands of clones; 75% to 90% of them occurred a single time. The ten largest clones add up to 0.95% to 1.2% of the sample.

This clone was picked up one time. What antigen it recognizes has not been identified. No much larger clone is present one base from it, and per-base qualities are unavailable. Participants in the prospective study were enrolled through a virtual design, were aged roughly 18 to 100 years, and lived in roughly 25 United States geographic areas. In the prospective study, participants were assigned to cohorts based on the clinical history participants reported in a screening survey and a study questionnaire. Recovered participants in ImmuneRACE Cohort 3 were defined as having two consecutive negative NP/OP PCR tests, clearance from a healthcare professional, or resolution of symptoms. In the prospective study, mobile phlebotomists collected whole blood, serum and a nasopharyngeal or oropharyngeal swab from each participant. Participants in the prospective study had the option to provide additional blood draws and questionnaires over a roughly two-month period. Before DNA extraction, blood samples from the prospective study were shipped at room temperature or frozen.

The CDR3 numbers 15 residues from cysteine through phenylalanine. The read is trimmed to its CDR3 DNA, 45 bases read in frame from base 1. The V end loses 4 bases and the J end loses 4 bases, and a stretch of 15 bases separates them. As encoded in the germline V gene, CDR1 is KGHDR while CDR2 is SFDVKD. Sequencing used PBMCs or T cells enriched from blood (not recorded which). This clonotype was sampled from a man aged 25-45 years who had recovered from COVID-19. Recombination connected TRBV24-1 to TRBJ2-5; TRBD2 might be the D gene, on 7 matching bases. The nucleotide sequence is TGTGCCACCAGTGACCCCAGGGGAGGGGTAGAGACCCAGTACTTC. Its translation is CATSDPRGGVETQYF.